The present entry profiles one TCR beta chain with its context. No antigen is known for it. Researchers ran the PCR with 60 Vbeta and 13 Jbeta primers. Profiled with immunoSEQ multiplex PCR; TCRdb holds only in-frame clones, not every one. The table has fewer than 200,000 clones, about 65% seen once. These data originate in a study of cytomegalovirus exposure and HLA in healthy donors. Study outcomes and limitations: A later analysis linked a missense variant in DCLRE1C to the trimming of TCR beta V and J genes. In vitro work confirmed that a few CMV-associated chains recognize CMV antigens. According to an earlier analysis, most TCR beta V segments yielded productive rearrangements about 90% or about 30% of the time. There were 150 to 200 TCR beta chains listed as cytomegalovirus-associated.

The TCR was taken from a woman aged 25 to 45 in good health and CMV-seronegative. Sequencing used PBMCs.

CDR3 protein: CAWIPRGIKNTEAFF. CDR3 DNA sequence: TGTGCCTGGATCCCTAGAGGTATCAAGAACACTGAAGCTTTCTTT. This sequence joins TRBV30 and TRBJ1-1, with no clear D. CDR1 is GTSNPN, CDR2 SVGIG, per germline (reference sequence). This CDR3 region has 15 residues. With 4 bases removed from V and 1 base from J, the gap between germline ends came to 16 bases.